Listed below are T cell receptor beta chains from one sample, sequenced in a study of low-dose radiotherapy and immunotherapy resistance in tumors. From the reads, TCRdb called clonotypes with MiXCR, one entry per CDR3 protein. The sample holds around 76,000 distinct CDR3 sequences; around 32% are singletons and the top ten take around 10%. The material sequenced was PBMCs, taken before treatment. Source of these receptors: a female donor with ovarian cancer. The CDR3 runs from the conserved cysteine through the conserved F or W. The D gene is left open where the match is weak. Not every row has a clone size; where given, it reads once, few, many or a size class.

>.|TRBJ2-1|.|TRBV3-1
TGTGCCAGCAGCTATCTAGACAATGAGCAGTTCTTC
CASSYLDNEQFF
>many|TRBJ2-5|.|TRBV6-2/TRBV6-3
TGTGCCAGCAGTTTAGTGGAGGCCCAAGAGACCCAGTACTTC
CASSLVEAQETQYF
>many|TRBJ2-1|TRBD2|TRBV4-1
TGCGCCAGCAGCCAAGTGACTAGCGGGAGTCCTGAGCAGTTCTTC
CASSQVTSGSPEQFF
>many|TRBJ1-5|.|TRBV6-6
TGTGCCAGCAGTCGCAGTGATAGCAATCAGCCCCAGCATTTT
CASSRSDSNQPQHF
>many|TRBJ2-7|.|TRBV11-3
TGTGCCAGCAGCTTCCAAACCCAGGGCTACGAGCAGTACTTC
CASSFQTQGYEQYF
>many|TRBJ2-3|TRBD2|TRBV5-1
TGCGCCAGCAGCTTCGGACTAGCGGGGGGGCCCAGCACAGATACGCAGTATTTT
CASSFGLAGGPSTDTQYF
>.|TRBJ1-1|.|TRBV20-1
TGCAGTGCTAACCAACAGGGATTGAGCACTGAAGCTTTCTTT
CSANQQGLSTEAFF
>.|TRBJ2-5|.|TRBV7-9
TGTGCCAGCGCGCGGAAAGAGACCCAGTACTTC
CASARKETQYF
>many|TRBJ2-7|.|TRBV14
TGTGCCAGCAGCCAAGATCCCCCCAAGGGGACAAGCTCCTACGAGCAGTACTTC
CASSQDPPKGTSSYEQYF
>.|TRBJ1-2|.|TRBV18
TGTGCCAGCTCACCAAACAGGGATGGCTACACCTTC
CASSPNRDGYTF
>.|TRBJ1-4|TRBD1|TRBV27
TGTGCCAGCCCCTCGGGACAGTCTTCAACTAATGAAAAACTGTTTTTT
CASPSGQSSTNEKLFF
>many|TRBJ1-4|.|TRBV29-1
TGCAGCGTTGGGGGGATAGAAAATGAAAAACTGTTTTTT
CSVGGIENEKLFF
>.|TRBJ2-1|TRBD2|TRBV6-6
TGTGCCAGCAGTGCGGGACTAGCGGAAAACAATGAGCAGTTCTTC
CASSAGLAENNEQFF
>.|TRBJ2-7|TRBD2|TRBV3-1
TGTGCCAGCAGCCAAGGGGGGGGTCGGGGGGTGGGGAGGCAGTACTTC
CASSQGGGRGVGRQYF
>.|TRBJ1-1|.|TRBV28
TGTGCCAGCAGTTCAGCGCCTAGGAACACTGAAGCTTTCTTT
CASSSAPRNTEAFF
>many|TRBJ2-3|TRBD2|TRBV6-2/TRBV6-3
TGTGCCAGCGTAGATAGCGGGGGGGAAGATACGCAGTATTTT
CASVDSGGEDTQYF
>.|TRBJ2-2|TRBD2|TRBV6-8
TGTGCCAGCAGTTACTCGAACTTGTTGGCTAGCGGGAGTCCGAACACCGGGGAGCTGTTTTTT
CASSYSNLLASGSPNTGELFF
>many|TRBJ2-4|TRBD2|TRBV27
TGTGCCAGCAGTTCCTCGACTAGCGGGGGTATAGCCAAAAACATTCAGTACTTC
CASSSSTSGGIAKNIQYF
>many|TRBJ1-3|.|TRBV5-1
TGCGCCAGCAGCTTGGTAGCGGGAAACTCTGGAAACACCATATATTTT
CASSLVAGNSGNTIYF
>many|TRBJ2-3|.|TRBV7-3
TGTGCCAGCAGCTTAACCGGGAGTCCCGATACGCAGTATTTT
CASSLTGSPDTQYF
>.|TRBJ1-6|.|TRBV6-2/TRBV6-3
TGTGCCAGCGGGCTACGGGGACTATATTCACCCCTCCACTTT
CASGLRGLYSPLHF
>many|TRBJ2-2|TRBD1|TRBV6-8
TGTGCCAGCAGTGCCCGAGGGGACAGGGGTACCGGGGAGCTGTTTTTT
CASSARGDRGTGELFF
>many|TRBJ2-7|.|TRBV28
TGTGCCAGCAGAAACCAGGGCAGCTCCTACGAGCAGTACTTC
CASRNQGSSYEQYF
>.|TRBJ2-5|TRBD1|TRBV19
TGTGCCAGTAGTGTAGCCGGGACAGGACGGGACCAAGAGACCCAGTACTTC
CASSVAGTGRDQETQYF
>.|TRBJ2-3|.|TRBV7-8
TGTGCCAGCAGCTTAGTAGTCCGCACAGATACGCAGTATTTT
CASSLVVRTDTQYF
>many|TRBJ2-7|.|TRBV9
TGTGCCAGCAGCGGAGGGACGGGCTATAGCTCCTACGAGCAGTACTTC
CASSGGTGYSSYEQYF
>.|TRBJ1-2|.|TRBV4-2
TGTGCCAGCAGCCAAGATCACGGACTAAACTATGGCTACACCTTC
CASSQDHGLNYGYTF
>many|TRBJ1-2|.|TRBV6-6
TGTGCCAGCAGTGAGGGGGAATCTAACTATGGCTACACCTTC
CASSEGESNYGYTF
>many|TRBJ2-3|.|TRBV9
TGTGCCAGCAGCGTACTAGCGAGAACAGATACGCAGTATTTT
CASSVLARTDTQYF
>many|TRBJ2-7|TRBD1|TRBV7-9
TGTGCCAGCAGCTTATCGGGGTTCCGGGACAGGGTTGCTTACGAGCAGTACTTC
CASSLSGFRDRVAYEQYF
>many|TRBJ2-7|.|TRBV14
TGTGCCAGCAGCCAGGGGCGTTCCTACGAGCAGTACTTC
CASSQGRSYEQYF
>.|TRBJ2-1|TRBD2|TRBV9
TGTGCCAGCCACTCCGGGACTAGCCACAATGAGCAGTTCTTC
CASHSGTSHNEQFF
>many|TRBJ2-1|.|TRBV7-8
TGTGCCAGCAGCTCCAGGGACAACTACAATGAGCAGTTCTTC
CASSSRDNYNEQFF
>.|TRBJ2-7|.|TRBV5-1
TGCGCCAGCAGCTTTAACGGCAGGGGAGCCTACGAGCAGTACTTC
CASSFNGRGAYEQYF
>.|TRBJ2-7|.|TRBV5-1
TGCGCCAGCAGCCCCCGGGAGCATTACGAGCGGTACTTC
CASSPREHYERYF
>many|TRBJ2-2|.|TRBV20-1
TGCAGTGCTAGAGACCCAAGGCGGGAAACGAACACCGGGGAGCTGTTTTTT
CSARDPRRETNTGELFF
>many|TRBJ2-3|.|TRBV9
TGTGCCAGCAGCGAAATGGGGAGTCGACACACAGATACGCAGTATTTT
CASSEMGSRHTDTQYF
>.|TRBJ2-5|.|TRBV2
TGTGCCAGCAGTGCAGACATGGCTAAAGAGACCCAGTACTTC
CASSADMAKETQYF
>many|TRBJ2-3|.|TRBV24-1
TGTGCCACCAGTGACCGAGGGACAAAAGTCATCGCCTGGACAGATACGCAGTATTTT
CATSDRGTKVIAWTDTQYF
>.|TRBJ2-3|.|TRBV12-3/TRBV12-4
TGTGCCAGCAGTACAGGCTACACAGATACGCAGTATTTT
CASSTGYTDTQYF
>.|TRBJ2-7|.|TRBV9
TGTGCCAGCAGCCCCTCCCCGGGGTACGGAGCGTACGAGCAGTACTTC
CASSPSPGYGAYEQYF
>.|TRBJ2-7|TRBD2|TRBV5-1
TGCGCCAGCAGCCCGGGACTAGCGGGAGACCGCGGAGGGTACGAGCAGTACTTC
CASSPGLAGDRGGYEQYF
>.|TRBJ1-1|.|TRBV19
TGTGCCAGTCTCCATCAGACGAACACTGAAGCTTTCTTT
CASLHQTNTEAFF
>many|TRBJ2-7|TRBD2|TRBV27
TGTGCCAGCAGTCGAGTAGCGGGGGGGCCCCACGAGCAGTACTTC
CASSRVAGGPHEQYF
>many|TRBJ2-1|.|TRBV4-2
TGTGCCAGCAGCCAAGAACAAGGGCCCTCCTACAATGAGCAGTTCTTC
CASSQEQGPSYNEQFF
>many|TRBJ2-2|TRBD1|TRBV5-1
TGCGCCAGCAGCCGTACGACAGGGGGCACAACCGGGGAGCTGTTTTTT
CASSRTTGGTTGELFF
>many|TRBJ2-1|.|TRBV5-1
TGCGCCAGCAGGGAATCCAATGAGCAGTTCTTC
CASRESNEQFF
>.|TRBJ2-3|.|TRBV12-3/TRBV12-4
TGTGCCAGCAGTTTGGGGGCGGGGGGCACAGATACGCAGTATTTT
CASSLGAGGTDTQYF
>once|TRBJ2-7|TRBD2|TRBV4-3
TGCGCCAGCAGCCACGAGGACCGGGGGGTGCGTGAGCAGTACTTC
CASSHEDRGVREQYF
>many|TRBJ1-2|.|TRBV19
TGTGCCAGTAGTATACGGCAGAGCTATGGCTACACCTTC
CASSIRQSYGYTF
>.|TRBJ2-7|.|TRBV5-1
TGCGCCAGCAGCTTGGATGGGGTTAGCTCCTACGAGCAGTACTTC
CASSLDGVSSYEQYF
>many|TRBJ2-4|.|TRBV29-1
TGCAGCGTTGAAATGGGAGCCAAAAACATTCAGTACTTC
CSVEMGAKNIQYF